What follows are 20 T cell receptor beta chains derived from one specimen sequenced in a study of cytomegalovirus exposure and HLA in healthy donors. PCR employed 60 Vbeta and 13 Jbeta primers. Clones were read by immunoSEQ multiplex PCR, and TCRdb kept only the in-frame ones, dropping some. The sample has about 86,000 clones, roughly 72% seen once. What was sequenced was PBMCs. The receptors originated from a woman aged 50 to 60 in good health and CMV-seropositive.

The chain employs TRBV29-1 and TRBJ2-5; no definite D call. The length of the CDR3 is 16 residues. Germline CDR1 SQVTM, CDR2 ANQGSEA. Trimming shortened V by 6 bases and J by 4 bases, and 24 bases separated the two germline ends. The CDR3 region has the DNA TGCAGCGTCGTACCCCCCGGGTCGATGTATCCAGAGACCCAGTACTTC. Its protein is CSVVPPGSMYPETQYF.

Regarding this clone: The junction departs from germline at one end; a sequencing error may be responsible. The chain employs TRBV6-6 and TRBJ2-3; weak D call: TRBD2 (6 bases). The CDR3 is 14 residues long. Germline-derived CDR1 and CDR2 are MNHNY and SVGAGI (reference sequence). The chain's CDR3 is CASSYWAGQDTQYF. DNA of the CDR3: TGTGCCAGCAGCTACTGGGCGGGGCAAGATACGCAGTATTTT.

The chain is built from TRBV30 and TRBJ1-1, with D possibly being TRBD1 (5 bases). Germline V gene data show CDR1 as GTSNPN and CDR2 as SVGIG (reference sequence). The CDR3 is made up of 13 amino acids. V was pared by 4 bases and J by 5 bases, with 14 bases between. The CDR3 sequence is CAWMGGVGTEAFF. DNA of the CDR3: TGTGCCTGGATGGGGGGGGTAGGGACTGAAGCTTTCTTT.

The chain employs TRBV7-8 and TRBJ1-2, with 8 bases identical to TRBD1. The V gene's germline CDR1 is SGHVS and CDR2 FQNEAQ. CDR3 length: 17 residues. V trimming: 0 bases; J trimming: 4 bases; junction bases outside the gene matches: 10. DNA for the CDR3: TGTGCCAGCAGCTTAGCGCCGGACAGGGCTCCATCCTATGGCTACACCTTC. Translating gives CASSLAPDRAPSYGYTF. Full variable domain (missing parts from reference TRBV7-8 and TRBJ1-2): GAGVSQSPRYKVAKRGQDVALRCDPISGHVSLFWYQQALGQGPEFLTYFQNEAQLDKSGLPSDRFFAERPEGSVSTLKIQRTQQEDSAVYLCASSLAPDRAPSYGYTFGSGTRLTVV.

This chain connects TRBV7-9 to TRBJ2-1, with TRBD2 matching over 13 bases. The CDR3 totals 16 residues. Unmatched junction bases numbered 9, after V lost 5 bases and J lost 8 bases. Germline CDR1 and CDR2: SEHNR and FQNEAQ (reference sequence). The CDR3 protein is CASSAKWTSGSHEQFF. For the CDR3, the DNA is TGTGCCAGCAGCGCAAAGTGGACTAGCGGGAGCCATGAGCAGTTCTTC.

This clone was counted once. This chain links TRBV10-3 with TRBJ2-3; D remains unclear. Trimming removed 3 bases from V and 4 bases from J, with 8 bases in between. The CDR3 is made up of 13 amino acids. Germline values: CDR1 ENHRY, CDR2 SYGVKD. This chain's CDR3 is CAISDSHPDTQYF. The CDR3, as DNA: TGTGCCATCAGTGACTCACACCCAGATACGCAGTATTTT.

This clone was seen just once. V usage is TRBV29-1 and J usage is TRBJ2-1; 9 bases match TRBD1. CDR1 and CDR2 (germline): SQVTM, ANQGSEA. V was clipped by 4 bases and J by 7 bases; unmatched bases: 8. This CDR3 has 14 amino acids. The CDR3 is CSVVHGTGRNEQFF. The CDR3 bases are TGCAGCGTTGTACACGGGACAGGGAGGAATGAGCAGTTCTTC.

V and J are TRBV25-1 and TRBJ1-3, with a tentative D call TRBD1 (6 bases). Germline CDR1 MGHDK, CDR2 SYGVNS. The CDR3 loop spans 13 amino acids. Trimming took 8 bases from V and 8 from J, leaving 16 bases between them. CDR3 sequence (DNA): TGTGCCAGCGGGGATGGGGGCGCGTACACCATATATTTT. It yields the protein CASGDGGAYTIYF.

This clone showed up just a few times. The rearrangement uses TRBV7-2 and TRBJ1-2; D unresolved. The CDR3 is 14 amino acids. Trimming cost V 1 base and J 4 bases, with 10 bases left between them. CDR1 and CDR2 from the germline V gene are SGHTA and FQGNSA. CDR3 in DNA: TGTGCCAGCAGCTTAGTTGGTTCCAGCTATGGCTACACCTTC. Translating it yields CASSLVGSSYGYTF.

The V gene is TRBV6-1, the J gene TRBJ1-5, with D possibly TRBD1 on 5 matching bases. V dropped 6 bases and J dropped 4 bases, with 10 bases sitting between them. CDR1 and CDR2 from the germline V gene are MNHNS and SASEGT. The CDR3 has 13 residues. The CDR3 here is CASSREGNQPQHF. The CDR3 region has the DNA TGTGCCAGCAGCAGGGAGGGTAATCAGCCCCAGCATTTT.

The chain uses TRBV19 and TRBJ2-7; 8 nucleotides match TRBD2. J was trimmed by 5 bases and V by 7 bases; bases with no gene match: 7. CDR3 size: 13 residues. Per germline, CDR1 LNHDA and CDR2 SQIVND (reference sequence). In nucleotides, the CDR3 is TGTGCCAGTAAGCGGGGTAGCGGGGACGAGCAGTACTTC. Translation: CASKRGSGDEQYF.

This rearrangement joins TRBV2 to TRBJ1-2, with 9 bases identical to TRBD1. With V trimmed by 5 bases and J by 8 bases, 3 bases remained unmatched. Germline CDR1 is SNHLY and CDR2 is FYNNEI. The length of the CDR3 is 12 residues. The CDR3 sequence is CASSIQGAGYTF. CDR3 DNA sequence: TGTGCCAGCAGTATACAGGGGGCGGGCTACACCTTC. Looking up the rest from reference TRBV2 and TRBJ1-2 gives the full variable domain: EPEVTQTPSHQVTQMGQEVILRCVPISNHLYFYWYRQILGQKVEFLVSFYNNEISEKSEIFDDQFSVERPDGSNFTLKIRSTKLEDSAMYFCASSIQGAGYTFGSGTRLTVV.

This clone was seen more than once but under ten times. The chain joins TRBV6-5 to TRBJ1-1, with a tentative D call TRBD1 (5 bases). Trimming shortened V by 2 bases and J by 1 base, and 5 bases separated the two germline ends. Germline CDR1 reads MNHEY; CDR2 reads SVGAGI. The length of the CDR3 is 13 residues. CDR3 coding DNA: TGTGCCAGCAGTTACAGGGGGAACACTGAAGCTTTCTTT. Protein sequence: CASSYRGNTEAFF.

The V call is TRBV13, the J call TRBJ2-1, with D perhaps TRBD1 (6 bases). The CDR3 runs 12 residues. CDR1 is PRHDT, CDR2 FYEKMQ, per germline (reference sequence). V was pared by 5 bases and J by 10 bases, with 12 bases between. The DNA for the CDR3 is TGTGCCAGCAGCCAACAGGGCAGCGAGCAGTTCTTC. Amino acids: CASSQQGSEQFF.

The genes are TRBV7-9 and TRBJ1-4; 7 nucleotides align to TRBD1. This CDR3 has 14 residues. The J segment lost 4 bases and the V segment lost 3 bases, leaving 2 bases of the junction unmatched. Germline V gives CDR1 SEHNR, CDR2 FQNEAQ (reference sequence). The CDR3 DNA reads as TGTGCCAGCAGCTTGGCAGGGGGTAATGAAAAACTGTTTTTT. This gives the protein CASSLAGGNEKLFF.

The V call is TRBV30, the J call TRBJ2-1, with a tentative D call TRBD2 (5 bases). Trimming took off 0 bases at V and 1 base at J, with 7 bases between the two ends. The CDR3 has 14 amino acids. Germline CDR1 is GTSNPN and CDR2 is SVGIG (reference sequence). The CDR3 region is CAWSVAVSYNEQFF. CDR3 in DNA: TGTGCCTGGAGTGTAGCGGTGTCCTACAATGAGCAGTTCTTC. The whole variable domain, remainder taken from reference TRBV30 and TRBJ2-1, is SQTIHQWPATLVQPVGSPLSLECTVEGTSNPNLYWYRQAAGRGLQLLFYSVGIGQISSEVPQNLSASRPQDRQFILSSKKLLLSDSGFYLCAWSVAVSYNEQFFGPGTRLTVL.

The table lists this clone with a count of one. The chain carries TRBV5-5 and TRBJ2-5, with TRBD2 identical over 8 bases. With V trimmed by 1 base and J by 2 bases, 7 bases remained unmatched. The germline V gene encodes CDR1 SGHKS and CDR2 YYEKEE (reference sequence). This CDR3 contains 16 residues. The CDR3 spells CASSLMAGGGQETQYF. As DNA, the CDR3 is TGTGCCAGCAGCTTGATGGCGGGAGGCGGTCAAGAGACCCAGTACTTC.

This clone has just a few counts. This chain links TRBV7-2 with TRBJ1-2; D call uncertain. V lost 0 bases to trimming and J lost 4 bases, with 6 bases between them. Per the germline V gene, CDR1 is SGHTA and CDR2 is FQGNSA. This CDR3 spans 13 amino acids. The DNA of the CDR3 is TGTGCCAGCAGCTTAGCTGGGAGCTATGGCTACACCTTC. Its protein product is CASSLAGSYGYTF.

The V gene is TRBV2, the J gene TRBJ2-3; D perhaps matches TRBD1 (5 bases). Germline lookup yields CDR1 SNHLY and CDR2 FYNNEI. This CDR3 spans 14 amino acids. V gave up 5 bases and J gave up 2 bases, with 11 bases separating them. The CDR3, as DNA: TGTGCCAGCAGTTTAGGGGCTCCCACAGATACGCAGTATTTT. Translation gives CASSLGAPTDTQYF.

The sample holds a few counts of this clone. The V gene is TRBV30, the J gene TRBJ1-1; D gene unclear. This CDR3 is built from 13 residues. Germline CDR1 and CDR2: GTSNPN and SVGIG (reference sequence). Between the trimmed V and J ends, which lost 1 base and 1 base, there was a span of 7 bases. CDR3 protein: CAWSGQWNTEAFF. In nucleotides, the CDR3 is TGTGCCTGGAGTGGGCAGTGGAACACTGAAGCTTTCTTT.